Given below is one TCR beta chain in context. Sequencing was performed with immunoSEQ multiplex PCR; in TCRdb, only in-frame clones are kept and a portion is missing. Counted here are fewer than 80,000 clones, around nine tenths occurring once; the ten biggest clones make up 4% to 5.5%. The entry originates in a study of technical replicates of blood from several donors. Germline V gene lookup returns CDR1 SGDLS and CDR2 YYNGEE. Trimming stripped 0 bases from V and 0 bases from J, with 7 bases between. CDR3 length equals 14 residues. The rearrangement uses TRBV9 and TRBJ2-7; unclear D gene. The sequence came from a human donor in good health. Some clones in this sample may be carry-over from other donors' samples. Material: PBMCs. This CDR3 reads CASSVDLYSYEQYF. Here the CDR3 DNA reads TGTGCCAGCAGCGTAGATCTTTACTCCTACGAGCAGTACTTC.